This T cell receptor (beta chain) stems from a study of T cell clonality in common variable immunodeficiency (dated by TCRdb to the mid-2010s). CVID samples and control samples contributed equivalent amounts of genomic DNA as sequencing input. For every sample, a 60 bp segment covering the rearranged TCRbeta CDR3 region was amplified and then sequenced. The immunoSEQ assay, a bias-corrected multiplex PCR with high-throughput sequencing, was employed for TCRbeta amplification. In the original analysis: Each unique nucleotide sequence was treated as a clone and annotated with V, D and J genes, copy number and frequency. Sequences were labeled productive if in frame, and non-productive if out of frame or containing stop codons. As previously described, clonality was calculated on the basis of Shannon's entropy. Mean CDR3 Kyte-Doolittle hydropathy was derived from the predicted amino acid sequences of productive clones. Scaled V gene usage was hierarchically clustered using Manhattan distance and complete linkage with the R hclust function. To assess clone sharing by CDR3 amino acid sequence, 12 repertoires per group were resampled over 100 rounds. Repertoires were searched for 70 published EBV-specific and 245 published CMV-specific TCRbeta sequences. A couple of CVID samples yielding fewer than 10,000 sequences were excluded from analysis, leaving 42 CVID repertoires. TCRdb took over this immuneACCESS table, retaining in-frame rearrangements with V and J assigned. Such tables are incomplete; in checked studies, under half of the missing clones stem from an unresolved V gene, and the remainder is unexplained. V, J and clone size were drawn from that table, and D and trimming were deduced from the DNA. This sample holds 55,000 to 65,000 clones in total, without any singletons. The ten biggest clones cover around 1.6% of the sample.

To note about this clone: There is no known antigen for this receptor. The read falls 3 residues short of the CDR3 end, and the missing part is taken from the germline J gene.

Trimmed from V: 3 bases; trimmed from J: 5 bases; junction bases lacking a gene match: 7. The germline V gene encodes CDR1 MGHDK and CDR2 SYGVNS. From cysteine to phenylalanine, the CDR3 is 16 amino acids long. Shown are 39 bases from within the CDR3, in frame from base 1. Most of the CVID patients and most of the healthy controls were of Caucasian heritage. From each donor, roughly 4.5 to 9 ml of heparinized peripheral whole blood was collected. Genomic DNA from adults with common variable immune deficiency (CVID) and from healthy adult controls was the source for sequencing TCRbeta CDR3 repertoires. The control group comprised some 22 healthy adult volunteers, roughly 12 female and approximately ten male, aged roughly 20 to 75 years with a mean age of around 32. Diluted blood was subjected to density centrifugation over Hypaque 1077 or Ficoll-Paque for isolation of peripheral blood mononuclear cells. Genomic DNA was obtained from unsorted mononuclear cells through either Qiagen column purification or a centrifugation-based method.

Summary of the overall study and its limitations: CVID TCRbeta sequences were reported to have fewer deletions and N-nucleotide insertions and to lack highly modified clones with 13 or more V deletions. Despite equal DNA input, controls averaged approximately 77,000 unique sequences per sample versus 30,000 to 40,000 in CVID samples. Correlations of repertoire features with clinical complications were constrained by heterogeneity among patients within the CVID cohort. Fewer TCRbeta clones were shared among CVID subjects than among healthy controls (p < 0.0001). Compared with healthy controls, CVID subjects showed increased TCRbeta clonality (t-test p = 0.018), a feature most characteristic of about a third of subjects. According to the authors, finding the cause of the higher clonality in CVID would require sequencing the repertoires of T cell subpopulations.

Sequencing input: peripheral blood mononuclear cells. The sequence was obtained from a person aged 18 to 70 in good health. The rearranged segments are TRBV25-1 and TRBJ1-5; TRBD1 aligns with 10 central bases. The sequenced CDR3 bases are TGTGCCAGCAGTGACGCGACAGGGGGCTTGTATCAGCCC. Translated, this gives CASSDATGGLYQP. The CDR3, in full, reads CASSDATGGLYQPQHF.